One TCR beta chain is described in this entry. The antigen remains unidentified. The germline V and J ends were trimmed by 1 base and 9 bases, with 22 bases remaining between them. CDR1 and CDR2 from the germline V gene are SGHTA and FQGNSA. This CDR3 contains 18 residues. Primers for the PCR totalled 60 Vbeta and 13 Jbeta. Authors' processing steps: The count from a later analysis was 79 million or so unique TCR beta chains, some 12 million of them shared. Sequenced by immunoSEQ multiplex PCR; TCRdb stores in-frame clones only, minus some. V and J calls and clone size are those listed in that table; D and trimming were worked out from the DNA. Altogether 130,000 to 150,000 clones are present, approximately 83% being singletons, with the ten largest covering about 3.9%. This specimen belongs to a study of cytomegalovirus exposure and HLA in healthy donors. Study observations and caveats: Data from an earlier analysis indicated that most TCR beta V segments were productive either about 90% or about 30% of the time.

Whereas donors were nominally healthy upon sampling, unrecorded immune exposures were probable. The clonotype originates from a man aged 35 to 55 in good health and CMV-seropositive. The sample was PBMCs. This rearrangement joins TRBV7-2 to TRBJ1-6; D gene uncertain. Here the CDR3 DNA reads TGTGCCAGCAGCTTAGAGGGAGGCGGAGAAGGATACCTTTCACCCCTCCACTTT. Its translation: CASSLEGGGEGYLSPLHF.